This T cell receptor (beta chain) was captured in a study of CD8 T cells in ankylosing spondylitis. General observations from the study: Disease-linked clones reportedly concentrated significantly in matched ankylosing spondylitis synovial fluid. Reports of some motif variants in reactive arthritis synovial fluid and blood predate this one. The study identified a TCR beta motif of under ten highly homologous variants that appeared characteristic of ankylosing spondylitis blood.

The CDR3 totals 15 residues. The V gene's germline CDR1 is MNHNS and CDR2 SASEGT. V lost 6 bases to trimming and J lost 1 base, with 13 bases between them. Remarks on this clonotype: What it binds is not known.

The authors made TCR beta libraries by quantitative 5'-RACE with molecular barcodes. TCRdb independently ran MiXCR on the 5' RACE reads; one entry per CDR3 protein. The sample lists about 250,000 distinct CDR3 sequences; 32% were seen once. Sequences were obtained from blood, either unsorted or a sorted T cell fraction (not recorded which). The gene calls are TRBV6-1 and TRBJ1-3; D remains unclear. The TCR originated in a male donor with ankylosing spondylitis or in good health (not recorded which). The CDR3 is CASRTDGLSGNTIYF. Here the CDR3 DNA reads TGTGCCAGCAGAACTGACGGACTATCTGGAAACACCATATATTTT.